Sequencing of this TCR beta chain was carried out in a study of cytomegalovirus exposure and HLA in healthy donors. Study at large: From donors who were HLA-typed, an early data release held 80 million to 85 million unique TCRs. Findings of the study overall: Only CMV serostatus was available as immune exposure information. Exclusion applied to some V segments, including TRBV6-2 and TRBV6-3, as they were indistinguishable. The authors assumed roughly uniform sequencing depth across donors for presence/absence analyses.

This clone was found once. Its specificity is unknown. The junction shows a germline mismatch at one end, possibly a read error. 60 Vbeta and 13 Jbeta primers were used in PCR. This table comes from immunoSEQ multiplex PCR, and its TCRdb copy is limited to in-frame clones, with some not included. The repertoire holds about 130,000 clones, with approximately 69% as singletons. Germline assignment: CDR1 DFQATT and CDR2 SNEGSKA (reference sequence). CDR3 length equals 9 residues. The sequenced material came from PBMCs. The chain uses TRBV20-1 and TRBJ1-1, with D possibly TRBD1 on 5 matching bases. This receptor was taken from a man in his forties or fifties in good health and CMV-seropositive. The CDR3 DNA reads as TGCAGTGCTCCCAGACCCAGGGCATTT. Residues: CSAPRPRAF.